A single T cell receptor beta chain is shown here with its context. Its antigen is undetermined. The read finishes 3 residues shy of the CDR3 end, and the germline J gene is used to complete it. This CDR3 spans 15 amino acids. V was pared by 6 bases and J by 6 bases, with 19 bases between. Germline V lookup: CDR1 SGHDT, CDR2 YYEEEE. These data come from a study of T cells in women clearing cervical HPV infection. The data were produced by immunoSEQ multiplex PCR, yet TCRdb's version contains in-frame clones alone and is incomplete. The sample spans 28,000 or so clones; the ten largest clones claim approximately 8.1%. Study-wide results and limits: Repertoire richness, not evenness, was significantly elevated in CIN3+ cases versus controls.

V gene TRBV5-6 combines with J gene TRBJ2-1; D gene unclear. The receptor was isolated from a woman aged 18 to 75 with a cervical HPV16 infection that either progressed to CIN3+ or cleared (not recorded which). Sequencing was carried out using blood buffy coat. Incomplete CDR3 DNA: TGTGCCAGCACCCGCCGGAGTCCCAGGCCCAATGAG. This codes for CASTRRSPRPNE. The entire CDR3 reads CASTRRSPRPNEQFF.